The clone carrying this T cell receptor (beta chain) has only a few counts. Its antigen is undetermined. Individual cDNA molecules (in the library) carried attached unique molecular identifiers. TCRdb independently ran MiXCR on the RACE reads; one entry per CDR3 protein. The table lists roughly 380,000 distinct CDR3 sequences, about 6.3% of them singletons. V dropped 0 bases and J dropped 6; count of bases not matched to a gene: 7. Germline CDR1 and CDR2: ENHRY and SYGVKD. There are 16 residues in the CDR3. The time point is: patch test 2, 6 weeks after DPC sensitization. Treatment specified: therapeutic diphenylcyclopropenone sensitization with weekly scalp DPC. This entry is derived from a study of human T cells and chemical hapten exposure. Background on the study: Patients, a majority of them female, were diagnosed with alopecia areata, totalis or universalis.

Study results and limitations: Large CDR3 similarity clusters arose significantly more often from expanded TCRs than from controls.

The chain employs TRBV10-3 and TRBJ2-3; 9 bases line up with TRBD2. Sequencing was performed on whole blood, taken in connection with sensitization to the hapten diphenylcyclopropenone (DPC). The source is a woman between 18 and 30 years old with alopecia areata. Some clones in this sample may be carry-over from other donors' samples. CDR3 in DNA: TGTGCCATCAGTGAGTCATTGGGACTAGCCGGGGATACGCAGTATTTT. It codes for CAISESLGLAGDTQYF.